The clone carrying this T cell receptor beta chain was observed a few times. TCRdb itself ran the 5' RACE reads through MiXCR, one entry per CDR3 protein. The sample contains more than 1.5 million distinct CDR3 sequences, around 33% of which appear only once. The data are from a study of identical twins. Trimming took off 4 bases at V and 8 bases at J, with 15 bases between the two ends. Germline V gene sequence: CDR1 SGHRS, CDR2 YFSETQ. This CDR3 has 14 residues. This rearrangement joins TRBV5-1 to TRBJ2-2; a possible D gene is TRBD2 (6 bases). This clonotype was sampled from a newborn girl in good health. The sequenced material came from cord blood. For the CDR3, the DNA is TGCGCCAGCAGCGTTAATAGCGGAAGGGGGGAGCTGTTTTTT. Translating gives CASSVNSGRGELFF.